A selection of T cell receptor beta chains follows, all from one sample in a study of T cells in Graves' hyperthyroidism and ophthalmopathy. MiXCR was run by TCRdb on the multiplex PCR reads, yielding one entry per CDR3 protein. This repertoire shows about 640,000 distinct CDR3 sequences, less than 25% found once; its top ten account for 34%. Input material: blood. These receptors came from a man aged 25-45 years with Graves' ophthalmopathy. The CDR3 runs from the conserved cysteine through the conserved F or W. Each record gives: J gene, D gene, V gene, clone size, CDR3 protein, CDR3 DNA. The D gene is left open where the match is weak. Size tells how often a clone was seen (once, few, many) or the class of an expanded clone, and some rows leave it out.

j_call: TRBJ2-7
d_call: -
v_call: TRBV7-3
clone_size: -
cdr3_aa: CASSLEPVSYEQYF
cdr3_nt: TGTGCCAGCAGCTTAGAGCCAGTCTCCTACGAGCAGTACTTC

j_call: TRBJ2-1
d_call: TRBD2
v_call: TRBV10-3
clone_size: -
cdr3_aa: CAISEREGKAEQFF
cdr3_nt: TGTGCCATCAGTGAGCGGGAGGGTAAAGCTGAGCAGTTCTTC

j_call: TRBJ2-1
d_call: -
v_call: TRBV2
clone_size: many
cdr3_aa: CASSEALQASPDNEQFF
cdr3_nt: TGTGCCAGCAGTGAAGCGCTTCAGGCTAGCCCCGACAATGAGCAGTTCTTC

j_call: TRBJ2-1
d_call: -
v_call: TRBV27
clone_size: -
cdr3_aa: CASIQLPLFGEQFF
cdr3_nt: TGTGCCAGCATTCAACTCCCACTCTTCGGGGAGCAGTTCTTC

j_call: TRBJ2-3
d_call: -
v_call: TRBV20-1
clone_size: few
cdr3_aa: CSARDFTDTQYF
cdr3_nt: TGCAGTGCTCGGGACTTCACAGATACGCAGTATTTT

j_call: TRBJ2-5
d_call: TRBD2
v_call: TRBV4-3
clone_size: few
cdr3_aa: CASSQGGLASGETQYF
cdr3_nt: TGCGCCAGCAGCCAGGGGGGACTAGCATCTGGAGAGACCCAGTACTTC

j_call: TRBJ2-7
d_call: -
v_call: TRBV6-1
clone_size: few
cdr3_aa: CASSLHSEGYEQYF
cdr3_nt: TGTGCCAGCAGCCTACACAGTGAAGGGTACGAGCAGTACTTC

j_call: TRBJ2-7
d_call: TRBD2
v_call: TRBV15
clone_size: -
cdr3_aa: CATSGGLAARYEQYF
cdr3_nt: TGTGCCACCAGTGGGGGACTAGCGGCACGCTACGAGCAGTACTTC

j_call: TRBJ2-7
d_call: -
v_call: TRBV20-1
clone_size: -
cdr3_aa: CSARYDSYEQYF
cdr3_nt: TGCAGTGCTAGATACGACAGTTACGAGCAGTACTTC

j_call: TRBJ2-1
d_call: TRBD1
v_call: TRBV2
clone_size: few
cdr3_aa: CASRGTGLYNEQFF
cdr3_nt: TGTGCCAGCAGGGGGACAGGCCTCTACAATGAGCAGTTCTTC

j_call: TRBJ2-3
d_call: TRBD2
v_call: TRBV6-2/TRBV6-3
clone_size: -
cdr3_aa: CASSSTGLAGVGTDTQYF
cdr3_nt: TGTGCCAGCAGTTCCACGGGACTAGCGGGAGTGGGCACAGATACGCAGTATTTT

j_call: TRBJ2-7
d_call: TRBD2
v_call: TRBV20-1
clone_size: few
cdr3_aa: CSARRIAGEPRRQYF
cdr3_nt: TGCAGTGCTAGACGCATAGCGGGAGAGCCCCGACGGCAGTACTTC

j_call: TRBJ2-7
d_call: -
v_call: TRBV7-9
clone_size: few
cdr3_aa: CASSLGRKVYEQYF
cdr3_nt: TGTGCCAGCAGCTTGGGAAGGAAGGTCTACGAGCAGTACTTC

j_call: TRBJ2-3
d_call: TRBD2
v_call: TRBV28
clone_size: -
cdr3_aa: CASSPPTSGRADTQYF
cdr3_nt: TGTGCCAGCAGTCCACCGACTAGCGGGAGGGCAGATACGCAGTATTTT

j_call: TRBJ2-1
d_call: TRBD2
v_call: TRBV20-1
clone_size: -
cdr3_aa: CSAIDPFTSGRGNEQFF
cdr3_nt: TGCAGTGCTATAGACCCCTTTACTAGCGGGAGGGGAAATGAGCAGTTCTTC

j_call: TRBJ1-1
d_call: -
v_call: TRBV20-1
clone_size: many
cdr3_aa: CSAGEFNRMNTEAFF
cdr3_nt: TGCAGTGCTGGGGAGTTTAACCGAATGAACACTGAAGCTTTCTTT

j_call: TRBJ2-1
d_call: -
v_call: TRBV30
clone_size: many
cdr3_aa: CAWSVSLYNEQFF
cdr3_nt: TGTGCCTGGAGTGTTTCACTTTACAATGAGCAGTTCTTC

j_call: TRBJ1-1
d_call: -
v_call: TRBV11-2
clone_size: many
cdr3_aa: CASSKTWNTEAFF
cdr3_nt: TGTGCCAGCTCGAAAACATGGAACACTGAAGCTTTCTTT

j_call: TRBJ2-7
d_call: TRBD2
v_call: TRBV9
clone_size: -
cdr3_aa: CASSEGTSGSSEQYF
cdr3_nt: TGTGCCAGCAGCGAGGGGACTAGCGGGTCGAGCGAGCAGTACTTC

j_call: TRBJ2-1
d_call: -
v_call: TRBV24-1
clone_size: few
cdr3_aa: CATSPTTKNREQFF
cdr3_nt: TGTGCCACCTCCCCGACGACGAAGAATCGGGAGCAGTTCTTC

j_call: TRBJ1-1
d_call: -
v_call: TRBV6-5
clone_size: -
cdr3_aa: CASSYGTGGPVTEAFF
cdr3_nt: TGTGCCAGCAGTTACGGGACCGGGGGGCCGGTTACTGAAGCTTTCTTT

j_call: TRBJ2-3
d_call: TRBD1
v_call: TRBV9
clone_size: -
cdr3_aa: CASSATGGGADTQYF
cdr3_nt: TGTGCCAGCAGCGCAACAGGGGGAGGAGCAGATACGCAGTATTTT

j_call: TRBJ2-1
d_call: TRBD2
v_call: TRBV11-1
clone_size: -
cdr3_aa: CASRLRASGSPNEQFF
cdr3_nt: TGTGCCAGCCGCTTAAGGGCTAGCGGGAGTCCCAATGAGCAGTTCTTC

j_call: TRBJ2-1
d_call: -
v_call: TRBV6-5
clone_size: -
cdr3_aa: CASSYSGDREQFF
cdr3_nt: TGTGCCAGCAGTTACTCCGGGGACCGGGAGCAGTTCTTC

j_call: TRBJ2-7
d_call: TRBD2
v_call: TRBV5-1
clone_size: -
cdr3_aa: CASSYTSGRAGSEQYF
cdr3_nt: TGCGCCAGCAGCTACACTAGCGGGAGGGCCGGTAGCGAGCAGTACTTC

j_call: TRBJ1-1
d_call: -
v_call: TRBV5-1
clone_size: -
cdr3_aa: CASSWGALAGGEEAFF
cdr3_nt: TGCGCCAGCAGCTGGGGGGCATTAGCGGGAGGAGAGGAAGCTTTCTTT

j_call: TRBJ2-2
d_call: TRBD2
v_call: TRBV30
clone_size: many
cdr3_aa: CAWRGLAGTTNTGELFF
cdr3_nt: TGTGCCTGGAGGGGGTTAGCGGGAACGACGAACACCGGGGAGCTGTTTTTT

j_call: TRBJ2-1
d_call: TRBD2
v_call: TRBV2
clone_size: -
cdr3_aa: CASSAPGTSGRVYNEQFF
cdr3_nt: TGTGCCAGCAGTGCGCCCGGGACTAGCGGGAGAGTATACAATGAGCAGTTCTTC

j_call: TRBJ2-1
d_call: -
v_call: TRBV20-1
clone_size: many
cdr3_aa: CSARATLASGSYNEQFF
cdr3_nt: TGCAGTGCTAGAGCTACTCTAGCGTCTGGCTCCTACAATGAGCAGTTCTTC

j_call: TRBJ2-6
d_call: -
v_call: TRBV28
clone_size: -
cdr3_aa: CASTHGGGGANVLTF
cdr3_nt: TGTGCCAGCACCCACGGCGGAGGTGGGGCCAACGTCCTGACTTTC

j_call: TRBJ2-1
d_call: TRBD1
v_call: TRBV12-3/TRBV12-4
clone_size: few
cdr3_aa: CASSPRQGVLYNEQFF
cdr3_nt: TGTGCCAGCAGCCCTCGACAGGGGGTCCTCTACAATGAGCAGTTCTTC

j_call: TRBJ2-7
d_call: TRBD2
v_call: TRBV6-5
clone_size: -
cdr3_aa: CASSYGGLADSYEQYF
cdr3_nt: TGTGCCAGCAGTTACGGGGGACTAGCGGACTCCTACGAGCAGTACTTC

j_call: TRBJ2-7
d_call: -
v_call: TRBV10-3
clone_size: few
cdr3_aa: CAMNSGVRDEQYF
cdr3_nt: TGTGCCATGAATAGCGGAGTTCGCGACGAGCAGTACTTC